The rows below give T cell receptor beta chains drawn from one sample of a study of blood T cell repertoires in COVID-19. Data came from immunoSEQ multiplex PCR; TCRdb stores just in-frame clones and leaves some out. This sample carries 200,000 to 300,000 clones, 85% to 90% of them seen once, and the ten largest clones take 3.5% to 4.5%. The sample consisted of peripheral blood. Receptor source: a woman in her 40s with acute or convalescent COVID-19. Each CDR3 is given with its conserved first and last residue. D genes are given only for firm matches. Rows give clone size only sometimes, using once, few, many, or a class for an expanded clone.

abundance	d_gene	j_gene	v_gene	CDR3nt	CDR3aa
.	TRBD2	TRBJ2-5	TRBV27	TGTGCCAGCAGTTTATTGGGTCCGGGGGGCCAAGAGACCCAGTACTTC	CASSLLGPGGQETQYF
.	TRBD1	TRBJ2-4	TRBV25-1	TGTGCCAGCAGTGAATCGGTGGGGACAGGTTCCAAAAACATTCAGTACTTC	CASSESVGTGSKNIQYF
.	.	TRBJ1-1	TRBV9	TGTGCCAGCAGCTCCGAGCGCGGGACTGAAGCTTTCTTT	CASSSERGTEAFF
.	.	TRBJ1-1	TRBV6-6	TGTGCCAGCAGTTACTCGTGGACAGCCAACACTGAAGCTTTCTTT	CASSYSWTANTEAFF
.	TRBD1	TRBJ1-1	TRBV19	TGTGCCAGTAGTATAGGCAGGGGGACTGAAGCTTTCTTT	CASSIGRGTEAFF
.	.	TRBJ1-2	TRBV6-5	TGTGCCAGCAGTTCAGATATTTATGGCTACACCTTC	CASSSDIYGYTF
.	.	TRBJ1-2	TRBV6-5	TGTGCCAGCAGGCGCTTCAGGGAGGGGAACTATGGCTACACCTTC	CASRRFREGNYGYTF
.	TRBD2	TRBJ2-5	TRBV9	TGTGCCAGCAGCGTAGGGGAGCTAGCGGGGAAGGAGACCCAGTACTTC	CASSVGELAGKETQYF
.	TRBD1	TRBJ2-5	TRBV4-1	TGCGCCAGCAGCCCGGGACAGGGAGAGACCCAGTACTTC	CASSPGQGETQYF
.	.	TRBJ2-3	TRBV20-1	TGCAGTGCTAGCGGGGGATATACGCAGTATTTT	CSASGGYTQYF
.	TRBD1	TRBJ1-5	TRBV24-1	TGTGCCACCAGTGACCCCAGGGATGCCTTCCGGGACAGGGATAGCAATCAGCCCCAGCATTTT	CATSDPRDAFRDRDSNQPQHF
.	.	TRBJ1-2	TRBV2	TGTGCCAGCACGGGGGAGAACTATGGCTACACCTTC	CASTGENYGYTF
.	.	TRBJ2-3	TRBV5-8	TGTGCCAGCAGTGGGGCGTATACGCAGTATTTT	CASSGAYTQYF
few	.	TRBJ2-3	TRBV6-5	TGTGCCAGCAGTCAGCGAGCGGAGTCCACAGATACGCAGTATTTT	CASSQRAESTDTQYF
.	.	TRBJ2-3	TRBV5-1	TGCGCCAGCAGCGAGACAATGAGCACAGATACGCAGTATTTT	CASSETMSTDTQYF
.	.	TRBJ1-4	TRBV2	TGTGCCAGCAGTGATTCTGCAACTAATGAAAAACTGTTTTTT	CASSDSATNEKLFF
.	TRBD2	TRBJ2-4	TRBV18	TGTGCCAGCTCACCAGGACTAGCGGGGGAGAACATTCAGTACTTC	CASSPGLAGENIQYF
.	TRBD2	TRBJ2-4	TRBV2	TGTGCCAGCAGTGGCCCCCGGTGGGAGGGGACGAGCGGTGGCAAAAACATTCAGTACTTC	CASSGPRWEGTSGGKNIQYF
.	.	TRBJ1-6	TRBV5-1	TGCGCCAGCAGCGGGGGGACGTGGTCACCCCTCCACTTT	CASSGGTWSPLHF
.	.	TRBJ1-1	TRBV20-1	TGCAGTGCTCAGGGTAACACTGAAGCTTTCTTT	CSAQGNTEAFF
.	.	TRBJ2-3	TRBV27	TGTGCCATCCGAACGCGCCCTGAGGGTTCAGATACGCAGTATTTT	CAIRTRPEGSDTQYF
.	TRBD2	TRBJ2-2	TRBV14	TGTGCCAGCAGCCTCCTGGGGGGGGCCGGGGAGCTGTTTTTT	CASSLLGGAGELFF
.	.	TRBJ1-5	TRBV7-9	TGTGCCAGCAGCTTAGCGACAGGCCAGCCCCAGCATTTT	CASSLATGQPQHF
.	TRBD1	TRBJ1-2	TRBV5-1	TGCGCCAGCAGCCCTTCCGGGACAGAAAAAGGCTACACCTTC	CASSPSGTEKGYTF
once	.	TRBJ1-1	TRBV20-1	TGCAGTGCTAGTCGGGTGGGTACTGAAGCTTTCTTT	CSASRVGTEAFF
.	.	TRBJ2-6	TRBV28	TGTGCCAGCAGGTCCGGGGGGCTTGGGGCCAACGTCCTGACTTTC	CASRSGGLGANVLTF
.	TRBD1	TRBJ1-2	TRBV7-9	TGTGCCAGCAGCTTCACAGGGGGCTATGGCTACACCTTC	CASSFTGGYGYTF
once	TRBD1	TRBJ1-5	TRBV10-1	TGCGCCAGTTCGGACAGGGGTGGAAATCAGCCCCAGCATTTT	CASSDRGGNQPQHF
.	.	TRBJ2-3	TRBV2	TGTGCCAGCAGTTCTAGGACAGATACGCAGTATTTT	CASSSRTDTQYF
.	.	TRBJ1-6	TRBV12-5	TGTGCTAGTGGTTTGCAGGGTACTCATCCACCCCTCCACTTT	CASGLQGTHPPLHF
.	TRBD1	TRBJ1-1	TRBV2	TGTGCCAGCAGTGGCCAAAGGGACAGGGATTTTGTTACGGCTGAAGCTTTCTTT	CASSGQRDRDFVTAEAFF
.	TRBD1	TRBJ1-1	TRBV5-1	TGCGCCAGCAGCTTGGGGGACAGGGCGAACACTGAAGCTTTCTTT	CASSLGDRANTEAFF
few	TRBD1	TRBJ1-1	TRBV9	TGTGCCAGCAGCTGGGGGACAGTGAACACTGAAGCTTTCTTT	CASSWGTVNTEAFF
.	.	TRBJ2-1	TRBV10-1	TGCGCCAGCAGTGCGGGCGGGGGCGCCGGGAATGAGCAGTTCTTC	CASSAGGGAGNEQFF
.	.	TRBJ2-3	TRBV9	TGTGCCAGCAGCCCCCTCCCTAGCACAGATACGCAGTATTTT	CASSPLPSTDTQYF
.	.	TRBJ2-3	TRBV7-9	TGTGCCAGCAGCTCAGGGCTGATCACAGATACGCAGTATTTT	CASSSGLITDTQYF
.	.	TRBJ1-2	TRBV6-5	TGTGCCAGCACCATTACAGTCTTCTATGGCTACACCTTC	CASTITVFYGYTF
.	.	TRBJ1-5	TRBV16	TGTGCCAGCAGCCAAGGCGGTCAGCCCCAGCATTTT	CASSQGGQPQHF